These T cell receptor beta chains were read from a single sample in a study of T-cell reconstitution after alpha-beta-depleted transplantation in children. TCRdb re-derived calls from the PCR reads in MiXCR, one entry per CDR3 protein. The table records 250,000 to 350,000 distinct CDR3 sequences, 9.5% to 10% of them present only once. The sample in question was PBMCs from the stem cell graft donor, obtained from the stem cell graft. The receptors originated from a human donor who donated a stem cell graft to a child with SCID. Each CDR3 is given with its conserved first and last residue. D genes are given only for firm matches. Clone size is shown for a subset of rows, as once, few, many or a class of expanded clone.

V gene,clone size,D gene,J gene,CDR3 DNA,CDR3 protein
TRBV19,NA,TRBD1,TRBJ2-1,TGTGCCAGTAGTCCAGGGGGTTTTAGCTCCTACAATGAGCAGTTCTTC,CASSPGGFSSYNEQFF
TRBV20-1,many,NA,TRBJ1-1,TGCAGTGCCCATGACAGGTTTGAAGCTTTCTTT,CSAHDRFEAFF
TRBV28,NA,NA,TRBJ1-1,TGTGCCAGCAGTTTATTAGGGGTGAACACTGAAGCTTTCTTT,CASSLLGVNTEAFF
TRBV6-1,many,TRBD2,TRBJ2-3,TGTGCCAGCAGTGGGTCCGGGACTATGTACGCAGATACGCAGTATTTT,CASSGSGTMYADTQYF
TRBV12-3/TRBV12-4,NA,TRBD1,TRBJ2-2,TGTGCCAGCAGTCGGACAGGGGATACCGGGGAGCTGTTTTTT,CASSRTGDTGELFF
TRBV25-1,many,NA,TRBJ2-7,TGTGCCAGCAGTGACCTCCCGGACCGGGGCTCCTACGAGCAGTACTTC,CASSDLPDRGSYEQYF
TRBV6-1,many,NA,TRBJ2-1,TGTGCCAGCAGAGATGGACTGTCCATTTCCTACAATGAGCAGTTCTTC,CASRDGLSISYNEQFF
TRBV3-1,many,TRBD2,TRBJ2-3,TGTGCCAGCAGCCAAGGTCTAGCGGGGGCAGATACGCAGTATTTT,CASSQGLAGADTQYF
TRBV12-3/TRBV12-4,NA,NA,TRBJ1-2,TGTGCCAGCAGCGTTGGGTCTGAGCGCTACACCTTC,CASSVGSERYTF
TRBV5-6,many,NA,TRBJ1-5,TGTGCCAGCAGCTCCGGCGGCCTTCCGAGGGGCAATCAGCCCCAGCATTTT,CASSSGGLPRGNQPQHF
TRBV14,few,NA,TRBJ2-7,TGTGCCAGCAGCCCCGGTAACAGGGCCGCCTACGAGCAGTACTTC,CASSPGNRAAYEQYF
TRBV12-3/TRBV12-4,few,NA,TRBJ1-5,TGTGCCAGCACCTCCTCCACCCTCGGCGACAATCAGCCCCAGCATTTT,CASTSSTLGDNQPQHF
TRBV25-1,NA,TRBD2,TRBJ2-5,TGTGCCAGCAGTGAAAGTGTTAGCGGGGGCTTCCAAGAGACCCAGTACTTC,CASSESVSGGFQETQYF
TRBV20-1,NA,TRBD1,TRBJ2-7,TGCAGTGCTAGTCCTTTGGACAGGGGCGCCTACGAGCAGTACTTC,CSASPLDRGAYEQYF
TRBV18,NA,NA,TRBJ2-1,TGTGCCAGCTCACAACAGGGTACTGAGCAGTTCTTC,CASSQQGTEQFF
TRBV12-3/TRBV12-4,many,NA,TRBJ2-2,TGTGCCAGCAGCAGGGTCACCGGGGAGCTGTTTTTT,CASSRVTGELFF
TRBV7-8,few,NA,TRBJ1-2,TGTGCCAGCAGCTTAGTAGTGGAACCGCATGGCTACACCTTC,CASSLVVEPHGYTF
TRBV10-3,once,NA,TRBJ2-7,TGTGCCATCATGGACGCCAGCGCCGAGCAGTACTTC,CAIMDASAEQYF
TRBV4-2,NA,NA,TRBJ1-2,TGTGCCAGCAGCCAAGCCGGTGTTGACATTGGTGGCTACACCTTC,CASSQAGVDIGGYTF
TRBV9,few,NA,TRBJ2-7,TGTGCCAGCAGCACCCGACAGAGCTCCTACGAGCAGTACTTC,CASSTRQSSYEQYF
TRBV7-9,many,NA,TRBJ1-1,TGCGCCAGCAGCTTGGGGCAGATGAACACTGAAGCTTTCTTT,CASSLGQMNTEAFF
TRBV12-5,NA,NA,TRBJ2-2,TGTGCTAGTGGTTTGGTACCTACTCTTGGGACCGGGGAGCTGTTTTTT,CASGLVPTLGTGELFF
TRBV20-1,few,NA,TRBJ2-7,TGCAGTGCTAGTAGTCCTACATTCACCTACGAGCAGTACTTC,CSASSPTFTYEQYF
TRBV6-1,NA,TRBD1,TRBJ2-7,TGTGCCAGCAGTGAAGGTTGGACAGGGAGCACCTACGAGCAGTACTTC,CASSEGWTGSTYEQYF
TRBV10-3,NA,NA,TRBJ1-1,TGTGCCATCAGCCCTCGCTTAGGTGGGTCTGTCACTGAAGCTTTCTTT,CAISPRLGGSVTEAFF
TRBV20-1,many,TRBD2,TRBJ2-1,TGCAGTGCTAGAGCCCTAAGCGGGGGGTTTAACAATGAGCAGTTCTTC,CSARALSGGFNNEQFF
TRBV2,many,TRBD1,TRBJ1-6,TGTGCCAGCAGGGACCGGACAGGGGGACGCAATTCACCCCTCCACTTT,CASRDRTGGRNSPLHF